This section outlines one TCR beta chain sequence together with its context. Generated by immunoSEQ multiplex PCR, the TCRdb table keeps only in-frame clones and is missing some. Here the sample spans 300,000 to 400,000 clones, approximately 88% being singletons. The sample originates from a study of blood T cell repertoires in COVID-19. The CDR3 contains 14 residues. The V gene's germline CDR1 is SGDLS and CDR2 YYNGEE. V gave up 3 bases and J gave up 5 bases; unmatched junction bases: 3. This receptor was obtained from a man aged 30 to 45 with COVID-19, enrolled during active disease. V usage is TRBV9 and J usage is TRBJ1-2, with 11 bases that match TRBD1. The sequencing input was peripheral blood. CDR3 amino acids: CASSAGTGGYGYTF. The DNA of the CDR3 is TGTGCCAGCAGCGCCGGGACAGGGGGATATGGCTACACCTTC.